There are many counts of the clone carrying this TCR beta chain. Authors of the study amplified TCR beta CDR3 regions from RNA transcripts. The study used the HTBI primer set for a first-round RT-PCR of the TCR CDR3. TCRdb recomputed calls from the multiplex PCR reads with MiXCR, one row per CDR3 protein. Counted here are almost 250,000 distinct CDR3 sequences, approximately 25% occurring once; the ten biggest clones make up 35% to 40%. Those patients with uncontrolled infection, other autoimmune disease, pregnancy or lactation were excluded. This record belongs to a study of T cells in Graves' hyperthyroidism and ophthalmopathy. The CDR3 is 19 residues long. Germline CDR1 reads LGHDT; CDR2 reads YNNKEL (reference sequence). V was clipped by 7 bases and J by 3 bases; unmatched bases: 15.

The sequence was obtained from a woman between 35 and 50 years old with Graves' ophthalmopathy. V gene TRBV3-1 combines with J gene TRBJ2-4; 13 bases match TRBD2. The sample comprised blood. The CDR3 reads CASTFQGLAGVKVKNIQYF. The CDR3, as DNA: TGTGCCAGCACCTTCCAAGGACTAGCGGGAGTTAAGGTCAAAAACATTCAGTACTTC.